This TCR beta chain was obtained from a study of blood T cell repertoires in COVID-19. The germline CDR1 and CDR2 sequences are LGHNA and YSLEER. Trimming left V 4 bases short and J 4 bases short, with 14 bases between. The CDR3 consists of 14 residues. The table came from immunoSEQ multiplex PCR; TCRdb's copy has only in-frame clones and leaves some out. The sample has 300,000 to 350,000 clones, over 80% seen once. The receptor's source is a woman in her forties or fifties with COVID-19, enrolled during active disease. The sequenced material came from peripheral blood. The chain is built from TRBV4-3 and TRBJ2-7; D may be TRBD2 (7 bases). This chain's CDR3 is CASSPGGKGYEQYF. CDR3 DNA sequence: TGCGCCAGCAGCCCGGGGGGCAAGGGTTACGAGCAGTACTTC.